This T cell receptor beta chain originates from a study of blood T cells in healthy people across ages. Remarks on this clonotype: What it binds is not known. This may be a read error, as it is one base from a much larger clone.

Overall study results and limits: Roughly linear declines in TCR beta diversity per million T cells occurred with age.

It was with a sample-barcoded 5' primer and a J-beta primer mix that a second PCR of roughly 6 to 11 cycles was run. In TCRdb, the 5' RACE reads were re-called with MiXCR into one record per CDR3 protein. The table shows about 780,000 distinct CDR3 sequences, with about 42% occurring only once. This CDR3 comprises 14 residues. The V segment lost 5 bases and the J segment 8 bases; nucleotides outside the gene matches: 9. Germline V lookup: CDR1 SSHAT, CDR2 FNYEAQ (reference sequence). The sequencing input was blood. The rearrangement joins TRBV7-7 to TRBJ2-1, with 7 bases matching TRBD2. This receptor was taken from a man aged 80 or over in good health. CDR3 sequence: CASSLTAGVDEQFF. CDR3 nucleotide sequence: TGTGCCAGCAGCCTGACCGCGGGAGTCGATGAGCAGTTCTTC.